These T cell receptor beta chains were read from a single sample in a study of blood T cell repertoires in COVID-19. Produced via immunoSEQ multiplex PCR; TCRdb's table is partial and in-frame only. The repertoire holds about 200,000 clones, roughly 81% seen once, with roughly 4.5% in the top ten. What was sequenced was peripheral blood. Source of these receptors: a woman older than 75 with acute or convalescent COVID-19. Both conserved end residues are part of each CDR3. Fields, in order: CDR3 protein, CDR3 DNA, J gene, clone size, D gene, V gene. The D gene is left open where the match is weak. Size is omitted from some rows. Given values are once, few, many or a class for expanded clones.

CQGSGPGGPEAFF TGCCAAGGATCGGGACCGGGAGGTCCTGAAGCTTTCTTT TRBJ1-1 . . TRBV29-1
CASSFNEGAFNYGYTF TGTGCCAGCAGCTTTAATGAAGGGGCATTCAACTATGGCTACACCTTC TRBJ1-2 . . TRBV7-8
CASSFTYQNTEAFF TGCGCCAGCAGCTTTACCTACCAAAACACTGAAGCTTTCTTT TRBJ1-1 . . TRBV5-1
CASQANTYNEQFF TGCGCCAGCCAAGCGAATACCTACAATGAGCAGTTCTTC TRBJ2-1 . . TRBV5-1
CASSFLLAGELEETQYF TGTGCCAGCAGCTTCTTACTAGCGGGAGAACTAGAAGAGACCCAGTACTTC TRBJ2-5 . TRBD2 TRBV5-4
CASSLESKFEQYF TGTGCCAGCAGCTTAGAGAGCAAGTTCGAGCAGTACTTC TRBJ2-7 . . TRBV7-2
CASSLQADPSYEQYF TGCGCCAGCAGCTTGCAAGCGGATCCCTCCTACGAGCAGTACTTC TRBJ2-7 . . TRBV5-1
CASSADRGITGELFF TGTGCCAGCAGCGCCGACAGGGGAATCACCGGGGAGCTGTTTTTT TRBJ2-2 . TRBD1 TRBV7-2
CASSLGGAGANVLTF TGTGCCAGCAGCTTAGGGGGCGCTGGGGCCAACGTCCTGACTTTC TRBJ2-6 . TRBD1 TRBV5-4
CASSLAGIAGNTDTQYF TGTGCCAGCAGCTTAGCAGGCATAGCGGGGAACACAGATACGCAGTATTTT TRBJ2-3 . TRBD2 TRBV7-2
CASSRRTGLNNQPQHF TGTGCCAGCTCACGACGGACAGGTTTAAACAATCAGCCCCAGCATTTT TRBJ1-5 . TRBD1 TRBV18
CASSQETGPETQYF TGCGCCAGCAGCCAAGAGACAGGGCCGGAGACCCAGTACTTC TRBJ2-5 . TRBD1 TRBV4-1
CASSVRDSYGYTF TGTGCCAGTAGTGTCCGGGACAGCTATGGCTACACCTTC TRBJ1-2 . TRBD1 TRBV19
CASSSGTARDNEQFF TGCGCCAGCAGCTCCGGGACAGCCCGAGACAATGAGCAGTTCTTC TRBJ2-1 . TRBD1 TRBV5-1
CASTRTGGKDTQYF TGTGCCAGCACTAGGACAGGGGGTAAAGATACGCAGTATTTT TRBJ2-3 few TRBD1 TRBV2
CASKPPQGGYGYTF TGTGCCAGCAAACCTCCACAGGGGGGCTATGGCTACACCTTC TRBJ1-2 . TRBD1 TRBV28
CASRRSSSYNEQFF TGTGCCAGCAGAAGAAGTAGCTCCTACAATGAGCAGTTCTTC TRBJ2-1 once . TRBV9
CASSAGRGNQPQHF TGTGCCAGCAGTGCGGGCAGGGGTAATCAGCCCCAGCATTTT TRBJ1-5 . . TRBV2
CSVGDTLDFAFF TGCAGCGTGGGGGACACCCTCGATTTTGCTTTCTTT TRBJ1-1 . . TRBV29-1
CATSDFGPGGPRYYEQYF TGTGCCACCAGTGATTTTGGGCCGGGAGGTCCCCGCTACTACGAGCAGTACTTC TRBJ2-7 . TRBD2 TRBV24-1
CASSGGRGAYNEQFF TGTGCCAGCAGTGGGGGCCGGGGGGCCTACAATGAGCAGTTCTTC TRBJ2-1 . TRBD2 TRBV2
CASSESLEREKLFF . TRBJ1-4 . . TRBV2